The source of this T cell receptor (beta chain) is a study of regulatory T cells in long-lasting Graves disease. Study findings and constraints: With persistent disease, TRBV28, TRBJ1-2 and TRBJ2-5 were the favored segments. Fewer public clonotypes were shared by new patients (around 970) than by persistent patients (fewer than 3,000). Persistent Graves' disease cases displayed lower TCR diversity than newly diagnosed ones.

Time point of the sample: newly diagnosed GD, antithyroid drugs for less than 3 months. Generation of the TCR library employed RNA extracted from PBMCs. Germline-derived CDR1 and CDR2 are ENHRY and SYGVKD. The V segment lost 6 bases and the J segment 5 bases; nucleotides outside the gene matches: 9. CDR3 size: 15 residues. Sequencing libraries for TCR beta were prepared with iRepertoire HTBI primers and Arm-PCR of CDR3 regions. TCRdb independently ran MiXCR on the multiplex PCR reads; one entry per CDR3 protein. The profile shows around 250,000 distinct CDR3 sequences, approximately 20% of them singletons. In this sample, this clonotype turned up many times. Its antigen remains unknown.

The chain has TRBV10-3 and TRBJ2-7; 11 bases line up with TRBD2. Sequencing was performed on peripheral blood mononuclear cells (PBMCs), taken at new diagnosis, from a patient treated with antithyroid drugs. This clonotype was sampled from a female donor with Graves disease. The CDR3 bases are TGTGCCATCAGGGCGAGGGGGACTAGCGGCCACGAGCAGTACTTC. It encodes CAIRARGTSGHEQYF.